The 15 T cell receptor beta chains reported below all come from one sample, sequenced in a study of T cells expressing NK-cell markers. No DNA is given; TCRdb re-called the 5' RACE reads and lists each CDR3 protein once. Its table records roughly 430,000 distinct CDR3 sequences. Sequenced sample: blood T cells: a sorted CD56 or NKG2C T cell subset, CD4+ or CD8+ T cells, or bulk PBMC T cells (not recorded which). These receptors all come from a woman between 18 and 70 years old in good health.

This chain uses TRBV25-1 with TRBJ2-6. Per germline, CDR1 MGHDK and CDR2 SYGVNS. This CDR3 is 15 amino acids long. The chain's CDR3 is CASSVRYSGANVLTF. Full variable domain (remainder filled in from reference TRBV25-1 and TRBJ2-6): EADIYQTPRYLVIGTGKKITLECSQTMGHDKMYWYQQDPGMELHLIHYSYGVNSTEKGDLSSESTVSRIRTEHFPLTLESARPSHTSQYLCASSVRYSGANVLTFGAGSRLTVL.

The chain joins TRBV27 to TRBJ2-3; no DNA is available, so the TRBD1 call from TCRdb remains unchecked. CDR3 length: 16 residues. From germline, CDR1 is MNHEY and CDR2 SMNVEV (reference sequence). CDR3 sequence: CASRDYRGQSTDTQYF.

This chain joins TRBV3-1 and TRBJ2-7; TCRdb lists TRBD1, though no DNA is available to test this call. There are 15 residues in the CDR3. Looked up from germline, CDR1 is LGHDT and CDR2 is YNNKEL (reference sequence). CDR3 sequence reads: CASSQDLGVPGEQYF.

This chain joins TRBV15 and TRBJ1-1; the D call of TRBD1 rests on TCRdb alone, since no DNA is present to check it. The CDR3 is made up of 17 amino acids. Germline V gives CDR1 LNHNV, CDR2 YYDKDF (reference sequence). CDR3 in amino acids: CATSRDLTGVSNTEAFF.

The chain recombines TRBV7-2 with TRBJ2-3; TCRdb's D gene call, TRBD2, goes unchecked for lack of DNA. The CDR3 length is 17 residues. Germline loops: CDR1 SGHTA, CDR2 FQGNSA. The CDR3 loop is CASSRGLLAGAGDTQYF.

The genes are TRBV20-1 and TRBJ2-3; the D gene TCRdb calls, TRBD2, cannot be checked with no DNA. The CDR3 is made up of 15 amino acids. The V gene's germline CDR1 is DFQATT and CDR2 SNEGSKA (reference sequence). CDR3 sequence reads: CSASYLAGRTDTQYF.

The chain carries TRBV20-1 and TRBJ2-7; TCRdb gives TRBD2 as the D gene, but with no DNA this cannot be confirmed. CDR1 DFQATT and CDR2 SNEGSKA come from the germline V gene (reference sequence). The CDR3 has 13 amino acids. CDR3 in amino acids: CSAGTSGYYEQYF.

The rearrangement joins TRBV3-1 to TRBJ2-7; the D call of TRBD2 rests on TCRdb alone, since no DNA is present to check it. This CDR3 contains 16 residues. Germline CDR1 is LGHDT and CDR2 is YNNKEL (reference sequence). CDR3 in amino acids: CASSQTGGRVPYEQYF.

This chain connects TRBV7-8 to TRBJ2-5; TCRdb calls TRBD1, which cannot be checked without DNA. In germline, CDR1 is SGHVS, CDR2 FQNEAQ. The length of the CDR3 is 14 residues. CDR3: CASSLGGTRGTQYF.

This chain links TRBV2 with TRBJ1-2; as DNA is missing, the TRBD1 call by TCRdb cannot be tested. CDR1 is SNHLY and CDR2 is FYNNEI in the germline V gene. The CDR3 runs 13 residues. The CDR3 here is CASRDGQGGGYTF.

The rearrangement links TRBV6-1 to TRBJ1-6; as DNA is missing, the TRBD1 call by TCRdb cannot be tested. Per the germline V gene, CDR1 is MNHNS and CDR2 is SASEGT. CDR3 size: 15 residues. CDR3 amino acids: CASSVGRNYNSPLHF.

V gene TRBV11-2 combines with J gene TRBJ2-2; with no DNA, the TCRdb D assignment of TRBD2 cannot be verified. Germline-derived CDR1 and CDR2 are SGHAT and FQNNGV. CDR3 length: 15 amino acids. The CDR3 here is CASSLIRGRTGELFF. Full variable domain (outside the CDR3, taken from reference TRBV11-2 and TRBJ2-2): EAGVAQSPRYKIIEKRQSVAFWCNPISGHATLYWYQQILGQGPKLLIQFQNNGVVDDSQLPKDRFSAERLKGVDSTLKIQPAKLEDSAVYLCASSLIRGRTGELFFGEGSRLTVL.

The rearrangement joins TRBV6-1 to TRBJ1-6. Germline V lookup: CDR1 MNHNS, CDR2 SASEGT. CDR3 length: 14 residues. CDR3 sequence reads: CASRARESIGPLHF.

The rearrangement uses TRBV6-1 and TRBJ2-6; TCRdb's D gene call, TRBD1, goes unchecked for lack of DNA. This CDR3 is 15 amino acids long. The germline CDR1 and CDR2 sequences are MNHNS and SASEGT. CDR3 in amino acids: CASMGQDTGANVLTF.

The chain's CDR3 is CASSYWSSGGYNEQFF. The rearrangement links TRBV6-5 to TRBJ2-1; the TCRdb D gene call, TRBD2, has no DNA to confirm it. The V gene's germline CDR1 is MNHEY and CDR2 SVGAGI. There are 16 residues in the CDR3.